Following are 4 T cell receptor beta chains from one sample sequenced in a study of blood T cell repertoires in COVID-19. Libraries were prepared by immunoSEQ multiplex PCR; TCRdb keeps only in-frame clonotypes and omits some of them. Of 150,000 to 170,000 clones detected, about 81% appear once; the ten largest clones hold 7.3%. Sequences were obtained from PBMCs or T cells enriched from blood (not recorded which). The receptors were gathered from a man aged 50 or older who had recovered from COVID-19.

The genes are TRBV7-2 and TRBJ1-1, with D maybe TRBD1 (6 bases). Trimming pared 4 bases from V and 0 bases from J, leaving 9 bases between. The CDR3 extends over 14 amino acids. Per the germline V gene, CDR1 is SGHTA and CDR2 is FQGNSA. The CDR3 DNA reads TGTGCCAGCAGCTCCGACAGGATGAACACTGAAGCTTTCTTT. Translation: CASSSDRMNTEAFF.

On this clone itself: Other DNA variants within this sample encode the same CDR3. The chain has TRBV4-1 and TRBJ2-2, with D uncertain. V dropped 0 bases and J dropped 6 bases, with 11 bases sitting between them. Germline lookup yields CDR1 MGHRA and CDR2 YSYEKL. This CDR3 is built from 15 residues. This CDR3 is CASSQDSAGSGELFF. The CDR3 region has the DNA TGCGCCAGCAGCCAAGATTCGGCAGGATCCGGGGAGCTGTTTTTT.

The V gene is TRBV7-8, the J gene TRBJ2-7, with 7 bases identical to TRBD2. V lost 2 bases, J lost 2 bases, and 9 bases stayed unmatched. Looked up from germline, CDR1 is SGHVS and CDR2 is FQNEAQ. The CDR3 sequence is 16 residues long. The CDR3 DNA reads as TGTGCCAGCAGCTTACGGGGGGAGGGTACCCCCTACGAGCAGTACTTC. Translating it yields CASSLRGEGTPYEQYF.

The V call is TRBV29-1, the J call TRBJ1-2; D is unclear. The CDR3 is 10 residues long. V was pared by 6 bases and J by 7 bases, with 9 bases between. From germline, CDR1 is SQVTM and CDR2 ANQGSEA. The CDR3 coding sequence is TGCAGCGTCCGCAGTGGTGGCTACACCTTC. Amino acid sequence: CSVRSGGYTF. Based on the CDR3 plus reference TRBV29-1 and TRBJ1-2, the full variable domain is SAVISQKPSRDICQRGTSLTIQCQVDSQVTMMFWYRQQPGQSLTLIATANQGSEATYESGFVIDKFPISRPNLTFSTLTVSNMSPEDSSIYLCSVRSGGYTFGSGTRLTVV.